This T cell receptor beta chain emerged from a study of T cells in women clearing cervical HPV infection. Findings of the study overall: Richness plus V gene abundances separated cases from controls with AUC about 0.8. CIN3+ cases had significantly higher TCR repertoire richness than controls, but evenness did not differ.

For this clone: Its antigen is not identified.

Sequenced by immunoSEQ multiplex PCR; TCRdb stores in-frame clones only, minus some. The sample has approximately 31,000 clones. Sequencing was carried out using blood buffy coat. This sequence originates from a woman aged 18 to 75 with a cervical HPV16 infection that either progressed to CIN3+ or cleared (not recorded which).

CDR3 DNA (partial): TGTGCCAGCAGCCCCGGACAGGGGTCCGGAGAGACC. Translating it yields CASSPGQGSGET. The complete CDR3 protein is CASSPGQGSGETQYF. J is TRBJ2-5 and V is TRBV11-2; the match to TRBD1 covers 9 bases. The CDR3 is cut off 3 residues early in the read; its end comes from the germline J gene. V shed 5 bases and J 4 bases; nucleotides not matched to a gene: 8. The CDR3 runs 15 residues. Germline V gene lookup returns CDR1 SGHAT and CDR2 FQNNGV.